This T cell receptor beta chain stems from a study of cytotoxic CD8 clonotypes in ibrutinib-treated CLL. About the research overall: Responses comprised about 25 partial and 2 complete; at median around 67 months, around 15 remained remitted and roughly 12 progressed.

The V end lost 5 bases, the J end lost 0 bases, and 16 bases lay between the germline ends. There are 17 residues in the CDR3. Germline lookup yields CDR1 LNHNV and CDR2 YYDKDF (reference sequence). Findings of the study overall: While tracking circulating CD8+ T-cell counts, baseline clonality exceeded that of age-matched healthy donors. An increase in clonality occurred at ibrutinib response, followed by a return toward baseline at progression.

Assay: immunoSEQ multiplex PCR; the TCRdb copy retains only in-frame clones and omits some. The data hold some 350,000 clones, with around 66% observed a single time. This clone has just a few counts. Its matching antigen is unknown. Source: PBMCs, taken after 36 months of ibrutinib treatment. The chain combines TRBV15 with TRBJ2-2; D call uncertain. The TCR was taken from a human donor with chronic lymphocytic leukemia. The CDR3 region has the DNA TGTGCCACCAGCTCCGCGACTCTGTTCGCGAACACCGGGGAGCTGTTTTTT. This sequence encodes CATSSATLFANTGELFF.